This T cell receptor (beta chain) was identified during a study of beta chain features in type 1 diabetes. Study observations and caveats: HLA effects on TCRB rearrangement stayed unresolved here.

Investigators reverse transcribed all isolated RNA, so they sequenced expressed TCRB transcripts. Profiling relied on immunoSEQ multiplex PCR, and the TCRdb table lists in-frame clones only, not all of them. The data contain hundreds of thousands of clones, 15% to 20% of them seen just once; the ten biggest clones take up around 0.02%. Germline V lookup: CDR1 SGHRS, CDR2 YFSETQ. Losses at the gene ends were 4 bases for V and 6 bases for J; bases not matched to a gene: 9. This CDR3 contains 15 residues. Averaging roughly 120 mL, one heparinised blood draw was given by each donor. A few counts support this clone. What it recognizes is unknown.

Input material: naive CD4+ T cells from blood. The TCR comes from a young woman in good health. The V and J genes are TRBV5-1 and TRBJ2-3, with TRBD2 matching over 9 bases. The CDR3 nucleotides read TGCGCCAGCAGCATAGCGGGAGCAATAAGGGATACGCAGTATTTT. This encodes CASSIAGAIRDTQYF. Variable domain in full (rest from reference TRBV5-1 and TRBJ2-3): KAGVTQTPRYLIKTRGQQVTLSCSPISGHRSVSWYQQTPGQGLQFLFEYFSETQRNKGNFPGRFSGRQFSNSRSEMNVSTLELGDSALYLCASSIAGAIRDTQYFGPGTRLTVL.